This T cell receptor beta chain emerged from a study of shared clonotypes between healthy human individuals. J gave up 4 bases and V 1 base, and 9 bases lay outside the gene matches. There are 16 residues in the CDR3. Germline assignment: CDR1 SGHDT and CDR2 YYEEEE. The assay was immunoSEQ multiplex PCR, and TCRdb's table has in-frame clones only and misses some. The data show some 1 million clones, about 80% seen once. This chain joins TRBV5-6 and TRBJ2-7; TRBD1 matches 9 bases. The sequenced sample consisted of memory CD4+ T cells sorted from blood. Indicated subset: CD45RA-negative fraction. This receptor was taken from a young man in good health. This chain's CDR3 is CASSLFFGGQGYEQYF. DNA for the CDR3: TGTGCCAGCAGCTTGTTTTTCGGGGGACAGGGTTACGAGCAGTACTTC.